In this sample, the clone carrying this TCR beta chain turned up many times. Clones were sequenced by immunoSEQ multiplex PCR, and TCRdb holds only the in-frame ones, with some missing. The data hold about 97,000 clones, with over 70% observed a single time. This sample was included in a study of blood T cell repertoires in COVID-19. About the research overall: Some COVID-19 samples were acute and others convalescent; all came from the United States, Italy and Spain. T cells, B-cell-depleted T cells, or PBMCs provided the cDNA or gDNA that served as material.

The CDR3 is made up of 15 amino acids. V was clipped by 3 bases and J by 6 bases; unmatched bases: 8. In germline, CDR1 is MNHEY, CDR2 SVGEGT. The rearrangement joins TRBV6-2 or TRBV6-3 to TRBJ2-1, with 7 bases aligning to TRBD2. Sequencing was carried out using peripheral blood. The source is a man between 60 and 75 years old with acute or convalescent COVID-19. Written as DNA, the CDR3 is TGTGCCAGCAGTTATCGGGGACTAAACACCAATGAGCAGTTCTTC. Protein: CASSYRGLNTNEQFF.